A selection of T cell receptor beta chains follows, all from one sample in a study of T-cell reconstitution after alpha-beta-depleted transplantation in children. Each CDR3 protein gets one entry after TCRdb re-called the PCR reads with MiXCR. This table holds about 440,000 distinct CDR3 sequences, approximately 41% found once. Sequences were derived from PBMCs, sampled before TCRalphabeta/CD19-depleted stem cell transplant. The receptors derive from a girl between 2 and 10 years old with aplastic anemia, due to receive a stem cell transplant. Each CDR3 is given with its conserved first and last residue. D genes are given only for firm matches. Some rows have no size entry. The others give once, few or many, or a class for an expanded clone.

>TRBJ2-1|TRBV10-2|-|few
CASSVPGGAQQFF
TGCGCCAGCAGTGTCCCCGGGGGAGCACAGCAGTTCTTC
>TRBJ2-7|TRBV20-1|-|many
CSAQSPYLSSYEQYF
TGCAGTGCCCAGAGTCCCTACCTTAGCTCCTACGAGCAGTACTTC
>TRBJ2-5|TRBV4-2|TRBD2|-
CASSRSGLAGGHETQYF
TGTGCCAGCAGCCGGTCGGGACTAGCGGGGGGGCATGAGACCCAGTACTTC
>TRBJ1-1|TRBV4-2|TRBD1|many
CASSRDRATNTEAFF
TGTGCCAGCAGCCGCGACAGGGCAACGAACACTGAAGCTTTCTTT
>TRBJ1-6|TRBV20-1|TRBD1|-
CSARDLAVTGGNSPLHF
TGCAGTGCTAGAGATCTAGCAGTGACAGGGGGTAATTCACCCCTCCACTTT
>TRBJ1-3|TRBV7-3|-|once
CASSLTGRRFSGNTIYF
TGTGCCAGCAGCTTAACCGGGCGCCGATTCTCTGGAAACACCATATATTTT
>TRBJ2-2|TRBV9|-|many
CASSPGDYTGELFF
TGTGCCAGCAGCCCAGGGGATTACACCGGGGAGCTGTTTTTT
>TRBJ2-3|TRBV12-3/TRBV12-4|-|-
CASRIGDTQYF
TGTGCCAGCAGGATTGGGGATACGCAGTATTTT
>TRBJ2-5|TRBV5-6|-|-
CASSLAQPDNPQYF
TGTGCCAGCAGCTTGGCTCAACCGGATAACCCCCAGTACTTC
>TRBJ2-3|TRBV11-2|TRBD2|few
CASSLGIAGDSDTQYF
TGTGCCAGCAGCTTAGGAATCGCGGGAGATTCAGATACGCAGTATTTT
>TRBJ2-1|TRBV20-1|-|-
CSARNLPDSVYNEQFF
TGCAGTGCCAGGAACCTCCCGGATTCTGTCTACAATGAGCAGTTCTTC
>TRBJ2-1|TRBV7-3|-|-
CASSSRTALSSYNEQFF
TGTGCCAGCAGCTCCCGGACTGCGCTGAGCTCCTACAATGAGCAGTTCTTC
>TRBJ2-7|TRBV28|TRBD2|-
CASITSGNSYEQYF
TGTGCCAGCATCACTAGCGGGAACTCCTACGAGCAGTACTTC
>TRBJ2-1|TRBV6-2/TRBV6-3|TRBD2|-
CASSFGLENNEQFF
TGTGCCAGCAGTTTCGGACTAGAAAACAATGAGCAGTTCTTC
>TRBJ2-5|TRBV29-1|TRBD2|-
CSVEDGTSGKSETQYF
TGCAGCGTTGAAGATGGGACTAGCGGGAAGTCAGAGACCCAGTACTTC
>TRBJ2-5|TRBV20-1|-|few
CSAGQLRETQYF
TGCAGTGCTGGACAGTTAAGAGAGACCCAGTACTTC
>TRBJ2-4|TRBV21-1|-|few
CARLAGPQAKNIQYF
TGTGCCAGGCTAGCGGGACCCCAAGCCAAAAACATTCAGTACTTC
>TRBJ2-7|TRBV29-1|-|-
CSASPGLLYEQYF
TGCAGCGCCTCACCGGGACTCCTCTACGAGCAGTACTTC
>TRBJ2-3|TRBV10-3|TRBD2|-
CAISESTSGGRRDTQYF
TGTGCCATCAGTGAGTCGACTAGCGGGGGCCGCCGGGATACGCAGTATTTT
>TRBJ2-3|TRBV7-6|-|-
CASSLANGGTVHTDTQYF
TGTGCCAGCAGCTTAGCGAATGGGGGTACAGTTCACACAGATACGCAGTATTTT
>TRBJ1-5|TRBV20-1|-|-
CSAPGSGNQPQHF
TGCAGTGCGCCTGGAAGCGGCAATCAGCCCCAGCATTTT
>TRBJ2-7|TRBV7-3|TRBD2|-
CASSQTSGIYEQYF
TGTGCCAGCAGCCAGACTAGCGGGATCTACGAGCAGTACTTC
>TRBJ2-1|TRBV3-1|-|-
CASQVGGQLSSYNEQFF
TGTGCCAGCCAAGTAGGGGGGCAGTTAAGCTCCTACAATGAGCAGTTCTTC
>TRBJ2-7|TRBV5-1|TRBD2|-
CASSWTSLSYEQYF
TGCGCCAGCAGCTGGACTAGCTTATCCTACGAGCAGTACTTC
>TRBJ2-4|TRBV12-3/TRBV12-4|TRBD1|many
CASSDRDGKNIQYF
TGTGCCAGCAGTGACAGGGATGGCAAAAACATTCAGTACTTC
>TRBJ2-7|TRBV15|-|many
CATSASPGYEQYF
TGTGCCACCAGCGCTTCTCCGGGCTACGAGCAGTACTTC
>TRBJ2-3|TRBV20-1|-|once
CSASHYGTDTQYF
TGCAGTGCTAGTCATTACGGAACAGATACGCAGTATTTT
>TRBJ2-5|TRBV5-1|TRBD1|-
CASSWDRGDEETQYF
TGCGCCAGCAGCTGGGACAGGGGAGACGAAGAGACCCAGTACTTC
>TRBJ2-1|TRBV7-7|-|-
CASSWDYLDEQFF
TGTGCCAGCAGTTGGGATTATTTGGATGAGCAGTTCTTC
>TRBJ2-7|TRBV3-1|TRBD2|few
CASSQLAGGNEQYF
TGTGCCAGCAGCCAACTAGCGGGAGGGAACGAGCAGTACTTC
>TRBJ1-1|TRBV5-1|-|many
CASSPGRQMNTEAFF
TGCGCCAGCAGCCCGGGACGGCAGATGAACACTGAAGCTTTCTTT
>TRBJ1-2|TRBV4-1|TRBD1|once
CASSQTGTGGLYGYTF
TGCGCCAGCAGCCAGACCGGGACAGGGGGACTCTATGGCTACACCTTC
>TRBJ2-5|TRBV20-1|TRBD2|-
CSASSLAGRETQYF
TGCAGTGCTAGTTCGCTAGCGGGTCGGGAGACCCAGTACTTC
>TRBJ2-2|TRBV18|TRBD2|-
CASSPREGNTGELFF
TGTGCCAGCTCACCCCGGGAGGGGAACACCGGGGAGCTGTTTTTT
>TRBJ2-7|TRBV7-8|-|many
CASSQRSLGEQYF
TGTGCCAGCAGCCAGAGGAGTCTAGGAGAGCAGTACTTC
>TRBJ2-3|TRBV10-3|-|-
CAISDFETSTQYF
TGTGCCATCAGTGACTTCGAGACTAGTACGCAGTATTTT
>TRBJ2-3|TRBV12-3/TRBV12-4|TRBD2|-
CASSFGGAPDTQYF
TGTGCCAGCAGTTTCGGGGGGGCCCCAGATACGCAGTATTTT
>TRBJ1-5|TRBV20-1|-|few
CSPRRGNQPQHF
TGCAGTCCTAGGCGGGGAAATCAGCCCCAGCATTTT
>TRBJ2-1|TRBV2|TRBD2|few
CASSDGEGGNEQFF
TGTGCCAGCAGTGATGGGGAGGGTGGCAATGAGCAGTTCTTC
>TRBJ1-4|TRBV20-1|-|-
CSASGEDSVHEKLFF
TGCAGTGCTAGTGGTGAGGACAGCGTTCATGAAAAACTGTTTTTT
>TRBJ2-1|TRBV4-1|-|-
CASSQDLRGYNEQFF
TGCGCCAGCAGCCAAGATTTACGGGGGTACAATGAGCAGTTCTTC
>TRBJ2-5|TRBV7-8|TRBD1|-
CASSTDRGHGETQYF
TGTGCCAGCAGCACAGACAGGGGGCACGGAGAGACCCAGTACTTC
>TRBJ1-1|TRBV5-6|TRBD1|-
CASSWDREDTEAFF
TGTGCCAGCAGCTGGGACAGGGAGGACACTGAAGCTTTCTTT
>TRBJ2-1|TRBV4-3|TRBD1|few
CASSQERQGGNEQFF
TGCGCCAGCAGCCAAGAACGACAGGGCGGCAATGAGCAGTTCTTC
>TRBJ2-1|TRBV7-6|-|-
CASSLAIVGDEQFF
TGTGCCAGCAGCTTAGCGATCGTGGGTGATGAGCAGTTCTTC
>TRBJ2-7|TRBV20-1|-|-
CSVWGNEQYF
TGCAGTGTCTGGGGGAACGAGCAGTACTTC
>TRBJ2-7|TRBV28|-|-
CASSPDGAGYEQYF
TGTGCCAGCAGTCCCGACGGCGCCGGATACGAGCAGTACTTC
>TRBJ2-2|TRBV12-5|-|few
CASARDGNTGELFF
TGTGCTAGTGCCCGGGACGGGAACACCGGGGAGCTGTTTTTT
>TRBJ1-1|TRBV7-9|-|few
CASWYTGKDSFEAFF
TGTGCCAGCTGGTACACAGGAAAGGATTCGTTTGAAGCTTTCTTT
>TRBJ2-3|TRBV7-2|-|many
CASSFLGGYTDTQYF
TGTGCCAGCAGCTTTTTGGGGGGATACACAGATACGCAGTATTTT
>TRBJ2-2|TRBV20-1|TRBD2|-
CCAPGPRLAGTGELFF
TGCTGTGCCCCGGGTCCTCGACTAGCGGGCACCGGGGAGCTGTTTTTT
>TRBJ2-3|TRBV20-1|-|-
CSAARAEDTQYF
TGCAGTGCCGCAAGAGCAGAAGATACGCAGTATTTT
>TRBJ2-7|TRBV27|TRBD2|-
CASSWGGSSREQYF
TGTGCCAGCAGTTGGGGCGGGAGCTCTAGGGAGCAGTACTTC
>TRBJ2-7|TRBV25-1|-|few
CASSEVVWGSYEQYF
TGTGCCAGCAGTGAAGTAGTCTGGGGTTCCTACGAGCAGTACTTC
>TRBJ2-1|TRBV6-1|-|few
CASSPRTQYYNEQFF
TGTGCCAGCAGTCCGCGGACCCAATACTACAATGAGCAGTTCTTC